The entry that follows covers one T cell receptor beta chain sequence. As yet, its antigen is unknown. This entry comes from a study of cytomegalovirus exposure and HLA in healthy donors. Trimming took 4 bases from V and 4 from J; bases not matched to a gene: 0. In germline, CDR1 is SQVTM, CDR2 ANQGSEA. CDR3 size: 12 residues. Profiled with immunoSEQ multiplex PCR; TCRdb holds only in-frame clones, not every one. The table shows some 250,000 clones, with about 90% occurring only once. The study's findings and limits: Most sequenced TCRs were rare (though some public TCRs occurred in many donors). The authors confirmed in vitro that a few CMV-associated chains were specific for CMV antigens.

This TCR was recovered from a woman between 18 and 29 years old in good health and CMV-seronegative. Sequenced input: PBMCs. This rearrangement joins TRBV29-1 to TRBJ1-5; 8 positions agree with TRBD1. This CDR3 is CSVGTGNQPQHF. CDR3 nucleotide sequence: TGCAGCGTTGGGACAGGGAATCAGCCCCAGCATTTT.